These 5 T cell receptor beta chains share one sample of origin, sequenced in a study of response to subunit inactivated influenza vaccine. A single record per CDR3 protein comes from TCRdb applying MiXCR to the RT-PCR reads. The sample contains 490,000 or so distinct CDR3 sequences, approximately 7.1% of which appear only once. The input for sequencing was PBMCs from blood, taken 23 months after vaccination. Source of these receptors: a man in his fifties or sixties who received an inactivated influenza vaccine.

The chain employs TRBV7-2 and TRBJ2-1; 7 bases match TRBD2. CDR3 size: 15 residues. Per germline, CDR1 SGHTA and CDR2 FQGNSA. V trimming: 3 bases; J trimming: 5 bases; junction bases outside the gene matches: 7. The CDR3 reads CASSFGGRLHNEQFF. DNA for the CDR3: TGTGCCAGCAGCTTCGGCGGGAGACTTCACAATGAGCAGTTCTTC.

CDR3 residues: CASSLTGQGPGELFF. The CDR3 coding sequence is TGTGCCAGCAGTTTAACGGGACAGGGCCCCGGGGAGCTGTTTTTT. This sequence joins TRBV27 and TRBJ2-2; TRBD1 matches 9 bases. The V and J ends lost 2 bases and 6 bases, in that order; junction bases with no gene match: 4. The CDR3 is 15 amino acids. Germline lookup yields CDR1 MNHEY and CDR2 SMNVEV (reference sequence).

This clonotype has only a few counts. This CDR3 reads CASSWRTGGNEKLFF. The CDR3 bases are TGCGCCAGCAGCTGGCGGACAGGGGGCAACGAAAAACTGTTTTTT. The chain employs TRBV5-1 and TRBJ1-4; TRBD1 aligns across 11 bases. CDR1 and CDR2 (germline): SGHRS, YFSETQ. This CDR3 spans 15 amino acids. J lost 8 bases, V lost 3 bases, and 6 bases had no gene match.

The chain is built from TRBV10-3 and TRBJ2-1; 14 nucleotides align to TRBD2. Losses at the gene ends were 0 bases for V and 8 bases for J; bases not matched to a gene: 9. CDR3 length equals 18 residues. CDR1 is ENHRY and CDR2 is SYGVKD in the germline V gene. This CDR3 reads CAISESASGTSGRDEQFF. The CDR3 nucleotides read TGTGCCATCAGTGAGTCAGCGTCAGGGACTAGCGGGAGAGATGAGCAGTTCTTC.

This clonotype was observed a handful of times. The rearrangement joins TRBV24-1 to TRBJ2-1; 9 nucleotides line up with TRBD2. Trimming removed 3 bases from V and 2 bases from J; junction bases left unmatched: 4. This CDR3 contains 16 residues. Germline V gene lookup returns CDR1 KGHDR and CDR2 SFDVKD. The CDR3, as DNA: TGTGCCACCAGTGATACCTCTAGCGGGGCCTACAATGAGCAGTTCTTC. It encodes CATSDTSSGAYNEQFF.